This T cell receptor (beta chain) was found in a study of beta chain features in type 1 diabetes. cDNA synthesis used the whole RNA isolate, giving expressed TCRB sequences. The protocol was immunoSEQ multiplex PCR, while the TCRdb copy is restricted to in-frame clones and leaves out a portion. The data hold more than 250,000 clones, with 20% observed a single time. V lost 0 bases to trimming and J lost 4 bases; unmatched junction nucleotides: 6. Germline lookup yields CDR1 MNHEY and CDR2 SVGAGI. The CDR3 has 16 residues. On this clone: As yet, its antigen is unknown.

Study results and limitations: Moderate but significant shortening of TCRB CDR3s was recorded in all four CD4+ subsets from Type 1 diabetes patients.

Sequencing used naive CD4+ T cells from blood. The rearrangement uses TRBV6-5 and TRBJ2-3, with TRBD2 matching 8 bases. The TCR sequence derives from a middle-aged woman with type 1 diabetes. DNA for the CDR3: TGTGCCAGCAGTTACTCGGGCCGGGAGGGCTCAGATACGCAGTATTTT. It yields the protein CASSYSGREGSDTQYF.